One sample yielded the 8 T cell receptor beta chains listed below, sequenced in a study of blood T cell repertoires in COVID-19 (dated by TCRdb to 2018 to 2021). The method was the immunoSEQ multiplex PCR assay. Here the immuneACCESS table is served through TCRdb, limited to in-frame sequences with V and J called. Missing clones are a known gap in these copies; in checked studies unresolved V genes cover under half, and the rest lacks a known reason. The sample table shows over 130,000 clones, and 85% are seen once. The biggest ten clones account for around 2.9% of the sample. The sequencing input was peripheral blood. Receptors originate from a man aged 50 to 60 with acute or convalescent COVID-19.

This chain joins TRBV5-5 and TRBJ1-3, with D perhaps matching TRBD1 (6 bases). Trimming left V 2 bases short and J 4 bases short, with 16 bases between. CDR1 and CDR2 (germline): SGHKS, YYEKEE (reference sequence). This CDR3 is built from 16 residues. The CDR3 spells CASSLLGGTSGNTIYF. CDR3 nucleotide sequence: TGTGCCAGCAGCTTATTAGGGGGAACTTCGGGAAACACCATATATTTT.

The V and J genes are TRBV6-2 or TRBV6-3 and TRBJ1-6; D not certain. The CDR3 is made up of 15 amino acids. Trimming took off 2 bases at V and 9 bases at J, with 14 bases between the two ends. CDR1 and CDR2 (germline): MNHEY, SVGEGT. CDR3 bases: TGTGCCAGCAGTTACGGTTCTCTGGGGAGTTCACCCCTCCACTTT. Amino acids: CASSYGSLGSSPLHF.

In DNA, the CDR3 is TGTGCCAGCAGTGAAGCTGAGCCAGGGGGCAATAATTCACCCCTCCACTTT. Residues: CASSEAEPGGNNSPLHF. V usage is TRBV2 and J usage is TRBJ1-6; TRBD1 aligns across 8 bases. Trimming took 0 bases from V and 5 from J; bases not matched to a gene: 6. Germline CDR1 reads SNHLY; CDR2 reads FYNNEI. The CDR3 is 17 residues long.

CDR3 coding DNA: TGTGCCAGCAGTGACAGGGGACATGAGCAGTTCTTC. Protein sequence: CASSDRGHEQFF. The rearrangement joins TRBV2 to TRBJ2-1; tentative D call: TRBD1 (6 bases). Germline-derived CDR1 and CDR2 are SNHLY and FYNNEI. The CDR3 runs to 12 residues. V was shortened by 3 bases and J by 8 bases, with 8 bases between the two germline ends.

The chain links TRBV9 to TRBJ2-5; TRBD2 agrees at 10 bases. Germline V gene lookup returns CDR1 SGDLS and CDR2 YYNGEE. The CDR3 contains 15 residues. The V and J ends lost 1 base and 3 bases, in that order; junction bases with no gene match: 3. The CDR3: CASSVWSGGEETQYF. CDR3 nucleotide sequence: TGTGCCAGCAGCGTATGGAGCGGGGGGGAAGAGACCCAGTACTTC.

V and J are TRBV5-8 and TRBJ2-1; TRBD2 matches 11 bases. CDR3 length equals 15 residues. Germline CDR1 SGHTS, CDR2 YDEGEE. J gave up 8 bases and V 4 bases, and 8 bases lay outside the gene matches. CDR3 DNA: TGTGCCAGCAGCGTTACTAGCGGGAGTTTATATGAGCAGTTCTTC. Its protein is CASSVTSGSLYEQFF.

The rearrangement links TRBV14 to TRBJ2-1; D unclear. The V and J ends lost 4 bases and 4 bases respectively, with 5 bases between them. Germline values: CDR1 SGHDN, CDR2 FVKESK. CDR3 length equals 12 residues. Here the CDR3 DNA reads TGTGCCAGCAGCCTGCGTTACAATGAGCAGTTCTTC. This encodes CASSLRYNEQFF.

The chain is built from TRBV6-5 and TRBJ1-2; perhaps TRBD1 as D (6 bases). This CDR3 spans 13 amino acids. Trimming cost V 8 bases and J 3 bases, with 13 bases left between them. Germline V gives CDR1 MNHEY, CDR2 SVGAGI. CDR3 bases: TGTGCCAGCGAGGGGGGGAGGCACTATGGCTACACCTTC. Translated: CASEGGRHYGYTF.